This T cell receptor (beta chain) was documented in a study of blood T cell repertoires in COVID-19. On the study more broadly: COVID-19 samples, acute and convalescent, were from the United States, Italy and Spain.

Repertoires were generated with immunoSEQ multiplex PCR, while TCRdb's copy carries only in-frame clones and drops some. Of some 200,000 clones listed, approximately 82% are singletons. Sequencing was performed on peripheral blood. The origin of this receptor is a woman in her 40s with acute or convalescent COVID-19.

CDR3 in DNA: TGCGCCAGCAGCCTCAGGGACAGCCAAGAGACCCAGTACTTC. Translating gives CASSLRDSQETQYF. This chain links TRBV4-3 with TRBJ2-5, with TRBD1 matching 7 bases. Germline-derived CDR1 and CDR2 are LGHNA and YSLEER. The CDR3 runs 14 residues. V trimming: 4 bases; J trimming: 1 base; junction bases outside the gene matches: 3.